This TCR beta chain stems from a study of T cell responses to AZD1222 COVID-19 vaccine. CDR3 length: 15 residues. V gave up 2 bases and J gave up 0 bases, with 8 bases separating them. The V gene's germline CDR1 is MNHEY and CDR2 SVGEGT. The data were produced by immunoSEQ multiplex PCR, yet TCRdb's version contains in-frame clones alone and is incomplete. Of some 97,000 clones listed, about 87% are singletons. The sequence was collected from an adult in good health. The chain uses TRBV6-2 or TRBV6-3 and TRBJ1-5; D unresolved. This material consisted of peripheral blood, taken on day 0 of AZD1222 vaccination. The CDR3 here is CASSYMADSNQPQHF. The CDR3 nucleotides are TGTGCCAGCAGTTACATGGCGGATAGCAATCAGCCCCAGCATTTT.